The rows below give T cell receptor beta chains drawn from one sample of a study of shared clonotypes between healthy human individuals. Only in-frame clones appear in the TCRdb table, and some are missing; sequencing was by immunoSEQ multiplex PCR. This sample carries about 490,000 clones, less than 80% of them seen once, and the ten largest clones take around 12%. What was sequenced was PBMCs. Receptor source: a woman between 40 and 50 years old in good health. Some clones in this sample may be carry-over from other donors' samples. The CDR3 runs from the conserved cysteine through the conserved F or W. The D gene is left open where the match is weak.

d_gene,j_gene,v_gene,CDR3aa
NA,TRBJ2-2,TRBV11-3,CASSKGVGFSAGELFF
TRBD2,TRBJ2-5,TRBV25-1,CASSESRTSGAQETQYF
NA,TRBJ1-5,TRBV6-1,CASTGVHQPQHF
NA,TRBJ1-1,TRBV2,CASSLPQGSEAFF
NA,TRBJ1-5,TRBV5-8,CASSAGTGSNQPQHF
TRBD1,TRBJ1-1,TRBV7-3,CASSLTDRPNTEAFF
TRBD2,TRBJ2-7,TRBV30,CAWRTAGAHEQYF
NA,TRBJ1-5,TRBV6-1,CASSGGGPGDQPQHF
TRBD2,TRBJ2-3,TRBV5-4,CASSALAGLDTQYF
NA,TRBJ1-5,TRBV28,CASIRGGGVSNQPQHF
NA,TRBJ1-3,TRBV7-2,CASSLVAGGLSGNTIYF
NA,TRBJ1-2,TRBV7-6,CASSLREGRGYTF
TRBD2,TRBJ2-3,TRBV5-1,CASSVSGSTDTQYF
TRBD2,TRBJ2-1,TRBV5-1,CASSPTPSGRDNEQFF
TRBD2,TRBJ2-1,TRBV19,CASSTGTSNYNEQFF
NA,TRBJ1-3,TRBV7-2,CASSLVQSSGNTIYF
NA,TRBJ1-6,TRBV18,CASSRIQDSSSPLHF
TRBD1,TRBJ2-2,TRBV6-4,CASSKEQGRGELFF
NA,TRBJ1-2,TRBV5-1,CASSILQMAQGDGYTF
NA,TRBJ2-2,TRBV18,CASSPLGQTLAGELFF
NA,TRBJ1-4,TRBV2,CASRQGSTNEKLFF
TRBD1,TRBJ1-2,TRBV11-2,CASSPGTGINYGYTF
NA,TRBJ2-7,TRBV6-1,CASSGVLRGEQYF
NA,TRBJ2-7,TRBV13,CASSGGLLGGGSTVHEQYF
NA,TRBJ2-3,TRBV7-9,CASSSGSPDTQYF
TRBD1,TRBJ2-7,TRBV6-5,CASSYPGQSSYEQYF
TRBD1,TRBJ2-3,TRBV11-2,CASSPTGTGWTDTQYF